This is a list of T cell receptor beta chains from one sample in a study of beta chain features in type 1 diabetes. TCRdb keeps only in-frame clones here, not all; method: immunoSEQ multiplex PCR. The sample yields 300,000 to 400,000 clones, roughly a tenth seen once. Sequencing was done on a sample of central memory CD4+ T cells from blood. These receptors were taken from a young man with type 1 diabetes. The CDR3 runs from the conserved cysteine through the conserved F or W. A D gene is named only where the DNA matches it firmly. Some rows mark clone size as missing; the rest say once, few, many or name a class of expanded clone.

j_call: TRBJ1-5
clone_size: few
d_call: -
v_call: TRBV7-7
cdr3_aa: CASKYSNQPQHF
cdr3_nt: TGTGCCAGCAAGTATAGCAATCAGCCCCAGCATTTT

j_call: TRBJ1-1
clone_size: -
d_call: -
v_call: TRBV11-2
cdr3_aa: CASSLDIGLGSFF
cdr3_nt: TGTGCCAGCAGCTTAGATATTGGGCTAGGGTCTTTCTTT

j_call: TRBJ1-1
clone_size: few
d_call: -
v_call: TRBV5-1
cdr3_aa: CASSLVGAGIATEAFF
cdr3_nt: TGCGCCAGCAGCTTGGTAGGGGCAGGAATAGCGACTGAAGCTTTCTTT

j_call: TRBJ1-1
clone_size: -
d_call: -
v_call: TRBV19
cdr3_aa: CASSMKGKNTEAFF
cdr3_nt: TGTGCCAGTAGTATGAAGGGAAAGAACACTGAAGCTTTCTTT

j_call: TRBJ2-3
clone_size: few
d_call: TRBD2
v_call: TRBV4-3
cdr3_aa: CASSQEGLASTDTQYF
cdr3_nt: TGCGCCAGCAGCCAAGAAGGACTAGCTAGCACAGATACGCAGTATTTT

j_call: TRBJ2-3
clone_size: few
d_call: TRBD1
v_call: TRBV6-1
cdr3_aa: CASSGSGTGRTDTQYF
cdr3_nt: TGTGCCAGCAGTGGATCCGGGACAGGGAGGACAGATACGCAGTATTTT

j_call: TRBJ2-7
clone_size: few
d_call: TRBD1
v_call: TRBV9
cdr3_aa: CASSPYPGTGGDEQYF
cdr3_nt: TGTGCCAGCAGCCCCTACCCCGGGACAGGGGGCGACGAGCAGTACTTC

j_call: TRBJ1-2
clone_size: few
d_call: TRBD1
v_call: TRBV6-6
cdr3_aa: CASSGTQGAHHGYTF
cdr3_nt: TGTGCCAGCAGTGGGACACAGGGGGCGCACCATGGCTACACCTTC

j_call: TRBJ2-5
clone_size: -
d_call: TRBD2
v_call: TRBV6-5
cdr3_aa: CASWLVAGGAQYF
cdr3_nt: TGTGCCTCCTGGTTGGTAGCGGGGGGGGCCCAGTACTTC

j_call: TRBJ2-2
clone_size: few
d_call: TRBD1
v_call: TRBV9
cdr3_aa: CASSFRDRVTGELFF
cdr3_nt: TGTGCCAGCAGCTTCCGGGACAGGGTCACCGGGGAGCTGTTTTTT

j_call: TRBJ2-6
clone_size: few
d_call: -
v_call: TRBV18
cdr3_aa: CASSPPQAGANVLTF
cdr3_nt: TGTGCCAGCTCACCACCCCAGGCTGGGGCCAACGTCCTGACTTTC

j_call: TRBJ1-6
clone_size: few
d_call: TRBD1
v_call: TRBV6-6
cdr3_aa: CASRGTGGFSPLHF
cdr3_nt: TGTGCCAGCAGGGGGACAGGGGGCTTTTCACCCCTCCACTTT

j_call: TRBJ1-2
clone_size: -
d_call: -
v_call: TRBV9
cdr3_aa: CASSVTGQAVHGYTF
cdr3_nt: TGTGCCAGCAGCGTAACTGGGCAGGCAGTACATGGCTACACCTTC

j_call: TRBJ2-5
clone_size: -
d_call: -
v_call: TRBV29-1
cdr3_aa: CSVGVRQETQYF
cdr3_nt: TGCAGCGTGGGGGTGAGGCAAGAGACCCAGTACTTC

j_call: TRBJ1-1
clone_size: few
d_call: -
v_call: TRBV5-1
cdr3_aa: CASSLTVNTEAFF
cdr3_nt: TGCGCCAGCAGCTTGACCGTGAACACTGAAGCTTTCTTT

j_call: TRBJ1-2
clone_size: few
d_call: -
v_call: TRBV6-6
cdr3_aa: CASSYGRYGYTF
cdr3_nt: TGTGCCAGCAGTTACGGAAGATATGGCTACACCTTC

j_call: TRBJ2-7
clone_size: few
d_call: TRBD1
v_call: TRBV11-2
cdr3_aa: CASSYRGRAYEQYF
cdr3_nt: TGTGCCAGCAGCTACAGGGGTAGGGCCTACGAGCAGTACTTC

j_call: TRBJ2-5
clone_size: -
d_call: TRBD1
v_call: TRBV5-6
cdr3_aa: CASSSLGDRYQETQYF
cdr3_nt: TGTGCCAGCAGCTCGTTAGGGGACAGGTACCAAGAGACCCAGTACTTC

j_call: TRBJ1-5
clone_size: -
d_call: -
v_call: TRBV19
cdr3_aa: CASNRVSNQPQHF
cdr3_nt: TGTGCCAGTAATCGGGTTAGCAATCAGCCCCAGCATTTT

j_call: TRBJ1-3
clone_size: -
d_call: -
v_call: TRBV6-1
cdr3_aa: CASSDNPGGGNTIYF
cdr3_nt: TGTGCCAGCAGTGATAATCCCGGAGGCGGAAACACCATATATTTT

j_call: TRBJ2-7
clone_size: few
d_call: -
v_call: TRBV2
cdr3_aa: CASSDGYEQYF
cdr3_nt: TGTGCCAGCAGTGACGGTTACGAGCAGTACTTC

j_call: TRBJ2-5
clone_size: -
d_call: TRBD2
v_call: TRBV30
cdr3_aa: CAWTPLAGGETQYF
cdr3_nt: TGTGCCTGGACCCCCCTAGCGGGGGGAGAGACCCAGTACTTC

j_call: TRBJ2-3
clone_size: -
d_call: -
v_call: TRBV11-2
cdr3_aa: CASSYDREGTQYF
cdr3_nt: TGTGCCAGCAGCTACGACAGGGAGGGGACGCAGTATTTT

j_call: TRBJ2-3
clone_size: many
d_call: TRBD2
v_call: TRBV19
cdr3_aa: CATQRGLAGVKTDTQYF
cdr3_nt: TGTGCCACCCAAAGGGGACTAGCGGGGGTGAAGACAGATACGCAGTATTTT

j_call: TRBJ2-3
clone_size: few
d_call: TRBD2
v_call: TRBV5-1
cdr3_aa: CASSSGTSGGLTDTQYF
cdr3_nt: TGCGCCAGCAGCTCCGGGACTAGCGGGGGACTAACAGATACGCAGTATTTT

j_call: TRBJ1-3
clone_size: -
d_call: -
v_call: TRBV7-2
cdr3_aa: CASSSPTAPGNTIYF
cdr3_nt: TGTGCCAGCAGCTCCCCCACGGCACCTGGAAACACCATATATTTT

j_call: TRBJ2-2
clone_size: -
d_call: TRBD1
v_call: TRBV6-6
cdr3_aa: CASRDGTGGELFF
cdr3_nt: TGTGCCAGCAGGGATGGGACAGGGGGGGAGCTGTTTTTT

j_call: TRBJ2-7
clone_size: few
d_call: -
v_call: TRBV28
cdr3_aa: CASQGGTEQYF
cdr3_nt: TGTGCCAGCCAAGGGGGTACGGAGCAGTACTTC

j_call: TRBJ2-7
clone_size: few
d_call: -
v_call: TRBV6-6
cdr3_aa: CASSRAYEQYF
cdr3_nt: TGTGCCAGCAGCAGAGCCTACGAGCAGTACTTC

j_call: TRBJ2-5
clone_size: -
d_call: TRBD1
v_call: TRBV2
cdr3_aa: CASSKFTGVQETQYF
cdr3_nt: TGTGCCAGCAGTAAATTTACAGGGGTCCAAGAGACCCAGTACTTC

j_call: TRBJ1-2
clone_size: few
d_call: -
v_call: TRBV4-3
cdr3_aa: CASSPPGRVDGYTF
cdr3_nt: TGCGCCAGCAGCCCGCCAGGCAGGGTGGATGGCTACACCTTC

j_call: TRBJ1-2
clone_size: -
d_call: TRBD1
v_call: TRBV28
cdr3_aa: CASSPSGQGAHGYTF
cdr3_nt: TGTGCCAGCAGCCCATCTGGACAGGGGGCACATGGCTACACCTTC

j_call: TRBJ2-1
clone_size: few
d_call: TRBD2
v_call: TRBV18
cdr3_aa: CASSPGTSGDEQFF
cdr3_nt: TGTGCCAGCTCACCCGGGACTAGCGGCGATGAGCAGTTCTTC

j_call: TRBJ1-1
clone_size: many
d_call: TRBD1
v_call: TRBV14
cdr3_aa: CASSPIQGITEAFF
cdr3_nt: TGTGCCAGCAGCCCTATACAGGGGATAACTGAAGCTTTCTTT

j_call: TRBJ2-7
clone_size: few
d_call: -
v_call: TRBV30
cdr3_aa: CAWTQGGNEQYF
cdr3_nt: TGTGCCTGGACCCAGGGGGGGAACGAGCAGTACTTC

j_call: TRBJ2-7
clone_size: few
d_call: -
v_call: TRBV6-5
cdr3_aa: CAGFYEQYF
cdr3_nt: TGTGCCGGGTTCTACGAGCAGTACTTC

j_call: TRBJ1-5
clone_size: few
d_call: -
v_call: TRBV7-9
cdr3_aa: CASSLVFQPQHF
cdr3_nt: TGTGCCAGCAGCTTAGTCTTCCAGCCCCAGCATTTT

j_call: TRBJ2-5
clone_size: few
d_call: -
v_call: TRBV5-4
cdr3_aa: CASQMSTGVETQYF
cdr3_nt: TGCGCCAGCCAAATGTCCACGGGTGTGGAGACCCAGTACTTC

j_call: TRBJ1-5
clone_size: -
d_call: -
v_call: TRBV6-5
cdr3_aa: CASSPPNQPQHF
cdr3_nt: TGTGCCAGCAGCCCCCCTAATCAGCCCCAGCATTTT

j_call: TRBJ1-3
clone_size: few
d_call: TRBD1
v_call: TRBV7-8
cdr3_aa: CASSPGQASGNTIYF
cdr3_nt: TGTGCCAGCAGCCCGGGACAGGCCTCTGGAAACACCATATATTTT

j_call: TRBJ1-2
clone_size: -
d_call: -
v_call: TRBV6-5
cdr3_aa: CASSPEQPYGYTF
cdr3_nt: TGTGCCAGCAGCCCCGAGCAGCCCTATGGCTACACCTTC

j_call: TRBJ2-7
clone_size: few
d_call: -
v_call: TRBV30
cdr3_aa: CAWSPSGEQYF
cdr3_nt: TGTGCCTGGAGTCCATCCGGCGAGCAGTACTTC

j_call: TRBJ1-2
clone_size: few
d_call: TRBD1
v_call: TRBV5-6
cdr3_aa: CASSRTGRMTF
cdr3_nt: TGTGCCAGCAGCAGGACAGGTCGGATGACCTTC

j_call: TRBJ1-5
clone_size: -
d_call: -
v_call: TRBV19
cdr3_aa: CAVSWGAAQPQHF
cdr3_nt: TGTGCCGTAAGTTGGGGGGCGGCTCAGCCCCAGCATTTT

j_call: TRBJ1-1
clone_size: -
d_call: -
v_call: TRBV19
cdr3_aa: CASRPGQNTEAFF
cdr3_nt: TGTGCCAGTAGGCCGGGACAGAACACTGAAGCTTTCTTT

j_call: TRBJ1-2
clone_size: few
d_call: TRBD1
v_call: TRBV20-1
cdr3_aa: CSARGTEGAF
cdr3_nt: TGCAGTGCGCGAGGGACAGAGGGGGCCTTC

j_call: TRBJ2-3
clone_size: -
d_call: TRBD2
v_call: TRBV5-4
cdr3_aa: CASSRGGVAGDTQYF
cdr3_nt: TGTGCCAGCAGCCGCGGCGGGGTAGCGGGAGATACGCAGTATTTT

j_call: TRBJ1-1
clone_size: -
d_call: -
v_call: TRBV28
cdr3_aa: CASSLMGTEAFF
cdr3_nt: TGTGCCAGCAGTTTAATGGGAACTGAAGCTTTCTTT

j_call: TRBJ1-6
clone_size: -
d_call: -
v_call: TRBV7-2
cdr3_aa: CASSRTVNNSPLHF
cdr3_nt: TGTGCCAGCAGCCGGACGGTAAATAATTCACCCCTCCACTTT

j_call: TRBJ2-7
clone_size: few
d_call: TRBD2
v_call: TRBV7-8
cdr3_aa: CASSLTGGEQYF
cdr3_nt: TGTGCCAGCAGCTTAACGGGGGGCGAGCAGTACTTC

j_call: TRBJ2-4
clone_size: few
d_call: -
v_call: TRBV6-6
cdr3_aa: CASSSPARGGGIQYF
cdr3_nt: TGTGCCAGCAGTTCCCCGGCCAGGGGTGGAGGCATTCAGTACTTC

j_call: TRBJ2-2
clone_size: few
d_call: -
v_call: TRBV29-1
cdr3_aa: CSVQGWDTGELFF
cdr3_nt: TGCAGCGTTCAGGGATGGGACACCGGGGAGCTGTTTTTT

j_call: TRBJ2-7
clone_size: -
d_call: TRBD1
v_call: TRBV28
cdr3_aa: CASGDRVHEQYF
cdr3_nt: TGTGCCAGCGGGGACAGGGTTCACGAGCAGTACTTC

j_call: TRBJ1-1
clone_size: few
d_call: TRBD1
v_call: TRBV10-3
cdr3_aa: CAISEGQGAVTEAFF
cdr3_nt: TGTGCCATCAGTGAGGGTCAGGGGGCAGTAACTGAAGCTTTCTTT

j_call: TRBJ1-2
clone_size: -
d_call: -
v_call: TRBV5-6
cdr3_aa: CASSLGAATGHYGYTF
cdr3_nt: TGTGCCAGCAGCTTGGGGGCAGCCACGGGGCACTATGGCTACACCTTC

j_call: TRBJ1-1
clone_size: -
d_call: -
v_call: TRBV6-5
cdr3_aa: CASSLPGAGAFF
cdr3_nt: TGTGCCAGCAGTCTCCCTGGGGCAGGAGCTTTCTTT

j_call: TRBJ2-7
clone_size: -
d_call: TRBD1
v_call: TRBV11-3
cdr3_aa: CASSPGQGTYEQYF
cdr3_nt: TGTGCCAGCAGCCCCGGACAGGGGACCTACGAGCAGTACTTC